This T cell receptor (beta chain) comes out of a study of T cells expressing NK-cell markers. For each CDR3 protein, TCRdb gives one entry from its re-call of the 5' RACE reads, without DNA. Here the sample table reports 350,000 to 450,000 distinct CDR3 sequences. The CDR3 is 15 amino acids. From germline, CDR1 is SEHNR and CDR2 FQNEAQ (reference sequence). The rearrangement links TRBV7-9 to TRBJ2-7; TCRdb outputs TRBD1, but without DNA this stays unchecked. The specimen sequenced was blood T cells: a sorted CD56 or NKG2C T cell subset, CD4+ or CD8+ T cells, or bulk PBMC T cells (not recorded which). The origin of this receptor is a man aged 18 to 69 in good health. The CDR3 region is CASSLTGDRSYEQYF.